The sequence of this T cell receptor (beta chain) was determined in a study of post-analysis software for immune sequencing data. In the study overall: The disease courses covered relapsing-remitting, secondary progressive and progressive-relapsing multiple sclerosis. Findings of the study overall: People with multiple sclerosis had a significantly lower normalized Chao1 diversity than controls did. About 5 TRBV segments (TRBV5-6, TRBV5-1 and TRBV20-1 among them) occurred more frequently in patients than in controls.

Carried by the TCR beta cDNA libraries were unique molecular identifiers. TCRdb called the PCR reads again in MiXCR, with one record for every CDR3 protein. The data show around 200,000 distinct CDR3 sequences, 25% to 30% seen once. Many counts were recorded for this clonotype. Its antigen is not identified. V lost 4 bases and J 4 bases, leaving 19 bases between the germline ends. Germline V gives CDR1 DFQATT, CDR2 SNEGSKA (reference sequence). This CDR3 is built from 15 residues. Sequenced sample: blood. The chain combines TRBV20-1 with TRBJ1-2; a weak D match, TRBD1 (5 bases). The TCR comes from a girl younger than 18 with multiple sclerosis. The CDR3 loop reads CSAIGTGGNFYGYTF. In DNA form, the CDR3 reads TGCAGTGCTATCGGGACGGGGGGTAACTTCTATGGCTACACCTTC.